Each of the 10 T cell receptor beta chains below was sequenced from the same sample in a study of blood T cell repertoires in COVID-19. Assay: immunoSEQ multiplex PCR; the TCRdb copy retains only in-frame clones and omits some. The repertoire holds 31,000 or so clones, with roughly nine tenths as singletons. Material for sequencing was peripheral blood. Every receptor here comes from a human donor with active COVID-19. The donor label of this sample is uncertain.

This sequence joins TRBV7-9 and TRBJ2-7, with 9 bases that match TRBD1. The CDR3 runs to 15 residues. CDR1 is SEHNR, CDR2 FQNEAQ, per germline (reference sequence). V gave up 4 bases and J gave up 3 bases; unmatched junction bases: 7. DNA of the CDR3: TGTGCCAGCAGCTCCCGGACAGGGGACAACTACGAGCAGTACTTC. Protein: CASSSRTGDNYEQYF.

The rearrangement links TRBV29-1 to TRBJ2-3, with 10 bases matching TRBD2. The germline V gene encodes CDR1 SQVTM and CDR2 ANQGSEA. CDR3 size: 14 residues. J lost 1 base, V lost 6 bases, and 4 bases had no gene match. The DNA of the CDR3 is TGCAGCGTAGCGCTAGCGGGGGGCACAGATACGCAGTATTTT. Its translation is CSVALAGGTDTQYF.

This chain uses TRBV9 with TRBJ2-3; D perhaps matches TRBD2 (7 bases). This CDR3 is built from 18 residues. V lost 2 bases and J lost 2, with 21 bases in between. Per germline, CDR1 SGDLS and CDR2 YYNGEE. The CDR3 spells CASSVEPKGGRDTDTQYF. CDR3 sequence (DNA): TGTGCCAGCAGCGTCGAACCGAAGGGGGGGAGGGACACAGATACGCAGTATTTT.

The chain couples TRBV19 to TRBJ2-5, with 7 positions matching TRBD2. CDR1 is LNHDA, CDR2 SQIVND, per germline (reference sequence). The CDR3 loop spans 15 amino acids. The V and J ends lost 4 bases and 5 bases, in that order; junction bases with no gene match: 10. The CDR3 DNA reads TGTGCCAGTAGTAGGGGGGGAGGGTATCAGGAGACCCAGTACTTC. This translates into CASSRGGGYQETQYF.

This chain uses TRBV10-3 with TRBJ1-1, with 8 bases identical to TRBD1. The CDR3 is 14 residues long. Germline trimming cut 6 bases from V and 1 base from J; bases unmatched to any gene: 4. Germline-derived CDR1 and CDR2 are ENHRY and SYGVKD. The CDR3 DNA follows: TGTGCCATCAGGGCAGGGGGCCAGAACACTGAAGCTTTCTTT. Translating it yields CAIRAGGQNTEAFF.

J is TRBJ1-1 and V is TRBV10-3; 7 bases match TRBD1. The length of the CDR3 is 12 residues. The junction had 4 bases not matched to a gene; V was cut back by 3 bases and J by 9 bases. In germline, CDR1 is ENHRY, CDR2 SYGVKD. The CDR3 here is CAISEGDRKAFF. CDR3 coding DNA: TGTGCCATCAGTGAAGGGGACAGAAAAGCTTTCTTT.

The rearrangement joins TRBV11-3 to TRBJ1-2; 8 nucleotides align to TRBD1. V lost 5 bases to trimming and J lost 7 bases; unmatched junction nucleotides: 9. The CDR3 covers 14 residues. Germline-derived CDR1 and CDR2 are SGHNT and YENEEA. As DNA, the CDR3 is TGTGCCAGCAGCCCGACCCCAGGGGGCCCTGGCTACACCTTC. This gives the protein CASSPTPGGPGYTF.

The V gene is TRBV18, the J gene TRBJ1-2; D ambiguous. The CDR3 runs 15 residues. Germline CDR1 reads KGHSH; CDR2 reads LQKENI. Trimming pared 3 bases from V and 7 bases from J, leaving 18 bases between. CDR3 nucleotides: TGTGCCAGCTCACCGCGCGACGGGGAAGGGTTTGGCTACACCTTC. It encodes CASSPRDGEGFGYTF.

V and J are TRBV29-1 and TRBJ2-1, with 8 bases that match TRBD2. J gave up 1 base and V 1 base, and 3 bases lay outside the gene matches. The CDR3 extends over 15 amino acids. The germline gives CDR1 SQVTM, CDR2 ANQGSEA. In DNA, the CDR3 is TGCAGCGTTGAAGCTGGCGGGAGGTCCTACAATGAGCAGTTCTTC. Its translation: CSVEAGGRSYNEQFF.

The chain uses TRBV9 and TRBJ2-2; possibly TRBD1 for D (5 bases). Germline loops: CDR1 SGDLS, CDR2 YYNGEE. Between the trimmed V and J ends, which lost 0 bases and 4 bases, there was a span of 7 bases. This CDR3 region has 14 residues. The CDR3 sequence: CASSVGGSTGELFF. The CDR3 DNA follows: TGTGCCAGCAGCGTAGGGGGCAGCACCGGGGAGCTGTTTTTT.